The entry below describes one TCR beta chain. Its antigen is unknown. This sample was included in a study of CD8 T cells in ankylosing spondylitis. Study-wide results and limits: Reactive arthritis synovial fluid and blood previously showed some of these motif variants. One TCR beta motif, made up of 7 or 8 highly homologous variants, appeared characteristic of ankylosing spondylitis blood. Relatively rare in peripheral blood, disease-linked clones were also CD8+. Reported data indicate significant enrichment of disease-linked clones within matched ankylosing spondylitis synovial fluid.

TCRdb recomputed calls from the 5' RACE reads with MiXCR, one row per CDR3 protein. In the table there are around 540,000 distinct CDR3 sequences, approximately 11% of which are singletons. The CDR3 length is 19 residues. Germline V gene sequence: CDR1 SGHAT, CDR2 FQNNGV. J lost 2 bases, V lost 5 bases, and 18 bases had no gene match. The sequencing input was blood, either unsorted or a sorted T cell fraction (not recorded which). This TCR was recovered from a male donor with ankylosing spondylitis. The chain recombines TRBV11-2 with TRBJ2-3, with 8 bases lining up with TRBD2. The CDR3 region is CASSPQSGRIIVLTDTQYF. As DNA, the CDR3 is TGTGCCAGCAGCCCCCAGAGCGGGAGAATTATTGTTCTCACAGATACGCAGTATTTT.